This TCR beta chain was sequenced during a study of PD-1 blockade in classical Hodgkin lymphoma. This clone was seen a few times. Sample time point: cycle 4 day 1 (C4D1), after 6 weeks of nivolumab. After autologous stem cell transplantation all patients relapsed, and prior brentuximab vedotin exposure differed between cohorts. PBMCs, once thawed, yielded CD8+ T cells isolated by magnetic negative selection. CDR1 is MNHEY, CDR2 SMNVEV, per germline (reference sequence). CDR3 size: 13 residues. J gave up 2 bases and V 7 bases, and 4 bases lay outside the gene matches. This table comes from immunoSEQ multiplex PCR, and its TCRdb copy is limited to in-frame clones, with some not included. The repertoire has roughly 20,000 clones, about 88% of them found once; the top ten carry around 5%.

Sequenced material: CD8+ T cells from blood, taken before the fourth cycle of nivolumab. This receptor was obtained from a human donor with classical Hodgkin lymphoma. The chain joins TRBV27 to TRBJ2-7, with 8 nucleotides matching TRBD1. The CDR3 nucleotides read TGTGCCAGCAAGGGACAGGCCACCTACGAGCAGTACTTC. Protein sequence: CASKGQATYEQYF.